The clone carrying this T cell receptor beta chain has a count of ten or more. What it recognizes is unknown. This sample stems from a study of molecular identifiers for immune sequencing clone quantification. CDR1 and CDR2 from the germline V gene are MDHEN and SYDVKM. Trimming left V 7 bases short and J 14 bases short, with 22 bases between. The CDR3 contains 13 residues. Via MiXCR, TCRdb re-called the PCR reads, giving one row per CDR3 protein. The sample lists just over 95,000 distinct CDR3 sequences, around 24% occurring once. Study-wide findings and caveats: Clones that had above 20 RNA copies took up over 99% of effector molecules but under 1% in naive cells.

This clonotype was obtained from a human donor in good health. Some libraries in this study had Jurkat cell RNA spiked in. Sequences were obtained from naive CD8+ T cells from blood, with Jurkat cell RNA spiked in. As to subset: FACS-sorted CD8+CD4-CCR7+CD45RA+ naive T cells. The chain links TRBV28 to TRBJ2-3; D may be TRBD1 or TRBD2 (5 bases each). CDR3 amino acids: CASNSPTGTVRYF. The CDR3 DNA sequence: TGTGCCAGCAACTCCCCGACCGGGACCGTTAGGTATTTT.